This TCR beta chain was recorded in a study of cytomegalovirus exposure and HLA in healthy donors. The CDR3 covers 14 residues. CDR1 and CDR2 from the germline V gene are WSHSY and SAAADI. V trimming: 4 bases; J trimming: 3 bases; junction bases outside the gene matches: 3. Repertoires were generated with immunoSEQ multiplex PCR, while TCRdb's copy carries only in-frame clones and drops some. The profile shows 100,000 to 150,000 clones, 89% of them singletons. The chain is built from TRBV10-2 and TRBJ2-1, with TRBD1 identical over 7 bases. This receptor was obtained from a woman aged 18-29 years in good health and CMV-seronegative. Material for sequencing was PBMCs. The CDR3 region is CASSVGQNYNEQFF. As DNA, the CDR3 is TGCGCCAGCAGTGTGGGACAGAACTACAATGAGCAGTTCTTC.